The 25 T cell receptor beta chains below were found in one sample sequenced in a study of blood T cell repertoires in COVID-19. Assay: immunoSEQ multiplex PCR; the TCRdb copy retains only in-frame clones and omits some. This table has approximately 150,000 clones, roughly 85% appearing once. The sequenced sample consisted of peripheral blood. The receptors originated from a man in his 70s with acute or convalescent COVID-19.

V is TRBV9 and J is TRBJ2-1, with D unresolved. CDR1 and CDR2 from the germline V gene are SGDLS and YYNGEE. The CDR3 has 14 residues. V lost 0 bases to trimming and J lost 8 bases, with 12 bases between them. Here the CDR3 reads CASSVGSLGHEQFF. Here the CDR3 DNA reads TGTGCCAGCAGCGTAGGTTCCCTAGGCCATGAGCAGTTCTTC. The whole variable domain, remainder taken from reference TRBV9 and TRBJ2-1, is DSGVTQTPKHLITATGQRVTLRCSPRSGDLSVYWYQQSLDQGLQFLIQYYNGEERAKGNILERFSAQQFPDLHSELNLSSLELGDSALYFCASSVGSLGHEQFFGPGTRLTVL.

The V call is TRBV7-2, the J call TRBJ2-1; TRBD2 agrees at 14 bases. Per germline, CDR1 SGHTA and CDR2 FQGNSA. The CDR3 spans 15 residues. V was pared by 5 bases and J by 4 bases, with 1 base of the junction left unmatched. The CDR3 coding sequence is TGTGCCAGCAGCGGGACTAGCGGGAGTTACAATGAGCAGTTCTTC. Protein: CASSGTSGSYNEQFF.

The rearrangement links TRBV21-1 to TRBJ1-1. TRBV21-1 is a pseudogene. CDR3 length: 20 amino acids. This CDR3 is CASSKDHPSSRVRADTEAFF. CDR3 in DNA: TGTGCCAGCAGCAAAGATCACCCCTCTTCTCGGGTCAGAGCTGACACTGAAGCTTTCTTT.

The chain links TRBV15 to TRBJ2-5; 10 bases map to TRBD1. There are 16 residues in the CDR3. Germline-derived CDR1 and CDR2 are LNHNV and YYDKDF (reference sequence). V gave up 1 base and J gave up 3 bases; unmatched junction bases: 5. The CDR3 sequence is CATSRGPGQGEETQYF. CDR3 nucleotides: TGTGCCACCAGCAGAGGTCCAGGACAGGGGGAAGAGACCCAGTACTTC.

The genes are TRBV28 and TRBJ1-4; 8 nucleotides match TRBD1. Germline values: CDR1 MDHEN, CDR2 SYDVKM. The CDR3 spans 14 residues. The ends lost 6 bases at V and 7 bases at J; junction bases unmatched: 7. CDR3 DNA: TGTGCCAGCAGGGGACAGGCTAGGAGTGAAAAACTGTTTTTT. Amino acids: CASRGQARSEKLFF.

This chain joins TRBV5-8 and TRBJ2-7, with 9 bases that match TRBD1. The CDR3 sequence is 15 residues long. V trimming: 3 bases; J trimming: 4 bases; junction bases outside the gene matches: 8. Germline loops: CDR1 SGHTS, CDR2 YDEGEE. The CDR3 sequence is CASSSRDREGYEQYF. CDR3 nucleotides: TGTGCCAGCAGCTCCCGGGACAGGGAAGGATACGAGCAGTACTTC. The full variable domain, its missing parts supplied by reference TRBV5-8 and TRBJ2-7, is EAGVTQSPTHLIKTRGQQATLRCSPISGHTSVYWYQQALGLGLQFLLWYDEGEERNRGNFPPRFSGRQFPNYSSELNVNALELEDSALYLCASSSRDREGYEQYFGPGTRLTVT.

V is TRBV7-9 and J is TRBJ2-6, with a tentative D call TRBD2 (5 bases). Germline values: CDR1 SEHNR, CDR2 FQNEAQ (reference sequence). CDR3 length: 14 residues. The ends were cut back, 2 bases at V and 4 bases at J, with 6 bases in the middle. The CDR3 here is CASSLIAGANVLTF. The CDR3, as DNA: TGTGCCAGCAGCTTAATAGCGGGGGCCAACGTCCTGACTTTC.

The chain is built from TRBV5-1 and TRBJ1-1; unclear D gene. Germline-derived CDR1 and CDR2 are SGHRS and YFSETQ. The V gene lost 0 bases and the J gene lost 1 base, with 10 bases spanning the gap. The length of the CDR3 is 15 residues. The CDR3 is CASSLATGANTEAFF. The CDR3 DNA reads TGCGCCAGCAGCTTGGCCACTGGAGCGAACACTGAAGCTTTCTTT.

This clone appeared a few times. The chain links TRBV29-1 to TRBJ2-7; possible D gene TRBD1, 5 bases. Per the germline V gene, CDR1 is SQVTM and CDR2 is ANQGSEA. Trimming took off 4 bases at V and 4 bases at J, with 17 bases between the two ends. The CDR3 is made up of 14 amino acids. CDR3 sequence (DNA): TGCAGCGTTGGGGCAGGGAACCGTTTTTACGAGCAGTACTTC. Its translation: CSVGAGNRFYEQYF.

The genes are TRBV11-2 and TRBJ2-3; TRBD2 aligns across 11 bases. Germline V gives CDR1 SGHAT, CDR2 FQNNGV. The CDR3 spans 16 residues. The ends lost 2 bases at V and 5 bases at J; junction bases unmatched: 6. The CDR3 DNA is TGTGCCAGCAGCTTAACTAGCGGGAGTATCGGAGATACGCAGTATTTT. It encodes CASSLTSGSIGDTQYF.

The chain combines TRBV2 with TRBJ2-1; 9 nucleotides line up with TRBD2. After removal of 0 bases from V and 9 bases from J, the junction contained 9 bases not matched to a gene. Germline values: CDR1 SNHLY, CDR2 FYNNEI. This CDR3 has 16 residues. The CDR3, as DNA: TGTGCCAGCAGTGAAGCGCAGGGCGGGAGGGCCTTTGAGCAGTTCTTC. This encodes CASSEAQGGRAFEQFF.

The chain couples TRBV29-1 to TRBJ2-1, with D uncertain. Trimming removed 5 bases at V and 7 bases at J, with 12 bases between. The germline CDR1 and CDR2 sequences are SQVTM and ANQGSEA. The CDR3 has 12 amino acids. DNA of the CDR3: TGCAGCGTTCAGGCTGATAGTAATGAGCAGTTCTTC. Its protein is CSVQADSNEQFF.

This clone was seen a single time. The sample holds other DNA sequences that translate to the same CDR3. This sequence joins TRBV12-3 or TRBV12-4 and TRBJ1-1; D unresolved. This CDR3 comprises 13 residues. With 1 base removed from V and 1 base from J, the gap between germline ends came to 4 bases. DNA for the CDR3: TGTGCCAGCAGTTTAGGAGGGAACACTGAAGCTTTCTTT. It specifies CASSLGGNTEAFF.

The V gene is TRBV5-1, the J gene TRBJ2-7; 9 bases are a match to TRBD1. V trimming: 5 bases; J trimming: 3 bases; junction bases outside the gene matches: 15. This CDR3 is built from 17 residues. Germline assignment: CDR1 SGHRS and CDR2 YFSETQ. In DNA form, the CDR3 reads TGCGCCAGCAGATTAAGCCCTACGGACAGGGGAGGCTACGAGCAGTACTTC. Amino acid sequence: CASRLSPTDRGGYEQYF.

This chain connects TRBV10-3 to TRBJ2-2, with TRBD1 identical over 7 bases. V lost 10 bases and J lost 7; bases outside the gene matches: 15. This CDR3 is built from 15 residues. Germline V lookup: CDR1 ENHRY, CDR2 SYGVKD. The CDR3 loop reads CATGVEGALIGELFF. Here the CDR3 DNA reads TGTGCCACCGGGGTTGAGGGGGCTTTGATCGGGGAGCTGTTTTTT.

Here the CDR3 reads CASSLAGQSYGYTF. The CDR3 nucleotides are TGTGCCAGCAGCCTCGCGGGGCAGTCCTATGGCTACACCTTC. V gene TRBV14 combines with J gene TRBJ1-2, with a tentative D call TRBD1 (5 bases). The V end lost 4 bases, the J end lost 4 bases, and 13 bases lay between the germline ends. Germline CDR1 SGHDN, CDR2 FVKESK. The CDR3 is 14 residues long. The full variable domain, in which reference TRBV14 and TRBJ1-2 provide the parts outside the CDR3, is EAGVTQFPSHSVIEKGQTVTLRCDPISGHDNLYWYRRVMGKEIKFLLHFVKESKQDESGMPNNRFLAERTGGTYSTLKVQPAELEDSGVYFCASSLAGQSYGYTFGSGTRLTVV.

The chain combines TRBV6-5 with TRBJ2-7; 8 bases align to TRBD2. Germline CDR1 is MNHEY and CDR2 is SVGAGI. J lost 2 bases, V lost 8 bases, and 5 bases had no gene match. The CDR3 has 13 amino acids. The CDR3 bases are TGTGCCAGCGAACCAGCGGGAGCCTACGAGCAGTACTTC. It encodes CASEPAGAYEQYF.

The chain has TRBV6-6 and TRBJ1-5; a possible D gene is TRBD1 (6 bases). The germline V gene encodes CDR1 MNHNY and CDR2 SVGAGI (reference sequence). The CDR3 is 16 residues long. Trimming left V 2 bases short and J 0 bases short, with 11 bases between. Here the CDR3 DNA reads TGTGCCAGCAGTTACCCGGCAGGGGATAGCAATCAGCCCCAGCATTTT. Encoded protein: CASSYPAGDSNQPQHF.

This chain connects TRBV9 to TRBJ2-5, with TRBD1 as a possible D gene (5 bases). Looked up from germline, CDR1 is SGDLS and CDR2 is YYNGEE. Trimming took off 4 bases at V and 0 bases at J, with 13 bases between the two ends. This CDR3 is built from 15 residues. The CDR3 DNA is TGTGCCAGCAGCTCTCACATGGGGCACCAAGAGACCCAGTACTTC. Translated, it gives CASSSHMGHQETQYF.

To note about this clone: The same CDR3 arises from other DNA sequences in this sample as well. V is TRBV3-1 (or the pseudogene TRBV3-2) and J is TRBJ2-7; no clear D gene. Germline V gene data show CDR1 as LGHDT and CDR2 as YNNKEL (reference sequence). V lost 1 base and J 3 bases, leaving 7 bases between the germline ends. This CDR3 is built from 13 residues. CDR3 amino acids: CASSQASLYEQYF. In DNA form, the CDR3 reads TGTGCCAGCAGCCAAGCCTCCCTCTACGAGCAGTACTTC.

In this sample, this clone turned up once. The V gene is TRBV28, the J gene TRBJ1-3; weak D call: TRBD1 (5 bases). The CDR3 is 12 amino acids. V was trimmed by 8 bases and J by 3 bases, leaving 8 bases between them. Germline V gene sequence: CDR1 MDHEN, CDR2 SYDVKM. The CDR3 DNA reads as TGTGCCAGCCTAGGGGATGGAAACACCATATATTTT. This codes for CASLGDGNTIYF.

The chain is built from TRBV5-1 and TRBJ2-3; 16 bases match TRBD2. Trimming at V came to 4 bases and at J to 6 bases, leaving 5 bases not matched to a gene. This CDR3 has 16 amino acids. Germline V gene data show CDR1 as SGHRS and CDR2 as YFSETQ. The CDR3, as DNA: TGCGCCAGCAGCCCGACGGGACTAGCGGGAGGGGATACGCAGTATTTT. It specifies CASSPTGLAGGDTQYF. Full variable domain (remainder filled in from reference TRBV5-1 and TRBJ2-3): KAGVTQTPRYLIKTRGQQVTLSCSPISGHRSVSWYQQTPGQGLQFLFEYFSETQRNKGNFPGRFSGRQFSNSRSEMNVSTLELGDSALYLCASSPTGLAGGDTQYFGPGTRLTVL.

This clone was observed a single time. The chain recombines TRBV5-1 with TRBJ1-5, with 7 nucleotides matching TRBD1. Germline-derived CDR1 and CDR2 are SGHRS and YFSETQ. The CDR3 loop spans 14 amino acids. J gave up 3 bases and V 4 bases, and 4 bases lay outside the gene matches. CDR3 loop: CASSPRGLNQPQHF. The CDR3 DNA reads TGCGCCAGCAGCCCGAGGGGGCTCAATCAGCCCCAGCATTTT.

CDR3 DNA: TGTGCCAGCAGTGTCCAATCAGGAATACCTACGCAGTATTTT. The encoded protein is CASSVQSGIPTQYF. The rearrangement uses TRBV27 and TRBJ2-3; D gene ambiguous. This CDR3 has 14 residues. V gave up 5 bases and J gave up 8 bases, with 17 bases separating them. The germline V gene has CDR1 MNHEY and CDR2 SMNVEV (reference sequence).

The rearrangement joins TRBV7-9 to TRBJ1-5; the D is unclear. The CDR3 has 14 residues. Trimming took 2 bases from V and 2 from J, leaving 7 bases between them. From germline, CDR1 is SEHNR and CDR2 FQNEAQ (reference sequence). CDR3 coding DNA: TGTGCCAGCAGCTTAAGCGACGGCAATCAGCCCCAGCATTTT. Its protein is CASSLSDGNQPQHF.